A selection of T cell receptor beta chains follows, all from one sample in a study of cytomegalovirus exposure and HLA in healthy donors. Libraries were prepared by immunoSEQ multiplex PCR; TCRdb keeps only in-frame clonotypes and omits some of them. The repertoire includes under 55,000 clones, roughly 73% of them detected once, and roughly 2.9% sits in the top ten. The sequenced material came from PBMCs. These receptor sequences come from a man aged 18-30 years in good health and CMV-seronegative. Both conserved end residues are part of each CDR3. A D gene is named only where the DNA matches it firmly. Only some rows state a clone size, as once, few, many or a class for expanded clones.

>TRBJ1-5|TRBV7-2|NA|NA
TGTGCCAGCAGCTTAACCTGGAGTAGCAATCAGCCCCAGCATTTT
CASSLTWSSNQPQHF
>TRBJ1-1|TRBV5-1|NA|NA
TGCGCCAGCAGCCCACAAGGGAGGGGTAACACTGAAGCTTTCTTT
CASSPQGRGNTEAFF
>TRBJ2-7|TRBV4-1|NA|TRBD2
TGCGCCAGCAGCCAACGGGGCCCGGGAGGGCCCTCGTACGAGCAGTACTTC
CASSQRGPGGPSYEQYF
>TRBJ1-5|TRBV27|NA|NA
TGTGCCAGCAGTGCTGGGCCGGTCAATCAGCCCCAGCATTTT
CASSAGPVNQPQHF
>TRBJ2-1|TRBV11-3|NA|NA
TGTGCCAGCAGCCTTAGCGGGTGGGGGGCAACCTACAATGAGCAGTTCTTC
CASSLSGWGATYNEQFF
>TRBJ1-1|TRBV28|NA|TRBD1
TGTGCCAGCAGCTCAGGGGGCACTGAAGCTTTCTTT
CASSSGGTEAFF
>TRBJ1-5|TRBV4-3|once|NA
TGCGCCAGCAGCCAAGATCCCGCGGATAGCAATCAGCCCCAGCATTTT
CASSQDPADSNQPQHF
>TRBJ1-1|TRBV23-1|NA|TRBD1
TGCGCCAGCAGTCGCGACAGGGACGTCCTGATTTACACTGAAGCTTTCTTT
CASSRDRDVLIYTEAFF
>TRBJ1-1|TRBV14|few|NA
TGTGCCAGCAGCCAAGAAGGAGCCAGAGAAGCTTTCTTT
CASSQEGAREAFF
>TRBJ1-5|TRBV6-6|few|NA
TGTGCCAGCAGACCGGGACACCAAAATCAGCCCCAGCATTTT
CASRPGHQNQPQHF
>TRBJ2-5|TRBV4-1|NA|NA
TGCGCCAGCACCGTCCTTGTCGGCGCCAGGGAGACCCAGTACTTC
CASTVLVGARETQYF
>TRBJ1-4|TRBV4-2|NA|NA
TGTGCCAGCAGCTTTCAGGGGTCGGATGAAAAACTGTTTTTT
CASSFQGSDEKLFF
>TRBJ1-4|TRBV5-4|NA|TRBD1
TGTGCCAGCAGCTTCGCGGGACAGGGCAATGAAAAACTGTTTTTT
CASSFAGQGNEKLFF
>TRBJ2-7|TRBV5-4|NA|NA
TGTGCCAGCAGCTCCTTTTTGGGGGGAGGATCTTACGAGCAGTACTTC
CASSSFLGGGSYEQYF
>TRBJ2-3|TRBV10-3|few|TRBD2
TGTGCCATCAGTGATGGACTAGCCCGGGAGAAGGATACGCAGTATTTT
CAISDGLAREKDTQYF
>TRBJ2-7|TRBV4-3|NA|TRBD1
TGCGCCAGCAGCCAATCGACAGGGGCCGCTGGGGAGCAGTACTTC
CASSQSTGAAGEQYF
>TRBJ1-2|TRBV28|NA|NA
TGTGCCAGCAGTTCACCCGGACAGCACTATGGCTACACCTTC
CASSSPGQHYGYTF
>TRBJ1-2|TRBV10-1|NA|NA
TGCGCCAGCAGTGAGTCAACAGGGAACTATGGCTACACCTTC
CASSESTGNYGYTF
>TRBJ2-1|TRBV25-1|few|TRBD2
TGTGCCAGCAGTGAGTCTCCTAGCGGGAGTAACGATGAGCAGTTCTTC
CASSESPSGSNDEQFF
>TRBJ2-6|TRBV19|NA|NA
TGTGCCAGTTCTGTGTCTGGGGCCAACGTCCTGACTTTC
CASSVSGANVLTF
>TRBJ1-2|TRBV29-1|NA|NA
TGCAGCGTAGATTCCGGCCCCCGGCGGGACTATGGCTACACCTTC
CSVDSGPRRDYGYTF
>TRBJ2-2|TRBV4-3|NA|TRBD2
TGCGCCAGCAGCCATACTGAGCGGGGCGGGGAGCTGTTTTTT
CASSHTERGGELFF
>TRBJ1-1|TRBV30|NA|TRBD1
TGTGCCTGGAAAAACAGGGGGCAAGACACTGAAGCTTTCTTT
CAWKNRGQDTEAFF
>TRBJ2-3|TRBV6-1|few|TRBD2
TGTGCCAGCAGCACTCTAGCGGGAGGGGAAGATACGCAGTATTTT
CASSTLAGGEDTQYF
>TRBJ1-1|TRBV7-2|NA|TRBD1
TGTGCCAGCAGCTTAGGGCGGATGACAGGGGCGGTGAACACTGAAGCTTTCTTT
CASSLGRMTGAVNTEAFF
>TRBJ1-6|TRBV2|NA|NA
TGTGCCAGCAGTAAGGTAGACAATAATTCACCCCTCCACTTT
CASSKVDNNSPLHF
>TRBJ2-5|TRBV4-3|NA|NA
TGCGCCAGCAGCCAAGAGGGAGCCTACCAAGAGACCCAGTACTTC
CASSQEGAYQETQYF
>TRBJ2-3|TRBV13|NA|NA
TGTGCCAGCAGCGTAGACCGACTAGATACGCAGTATTTT
CASSVDRLDTQYF